The entry below gives a single TCR beta chain sequence along with its context. The sample is drawn from a study of technical replicates of blood from a few donors. The table came from immunoSEQ multiplex PCR; TCRdb's copy has only in-frame clones and leaves some out. Of tens of thousands of clones listed, 94% are singletons. This CDR3 is built from 14 residues. Germline CDR1 reads MNHEY; CDR2 reads SMNVEV (reference sequence). The V end was cut by 3 bases, the J end by 5 bases, with 13 bases between. J is TRBJ1-1 and V is TRBV27; D possibly corresponds to TRBD1 (6 bases). The sample taken for sequencing was T cells isolated from PBMCs. This receptor was taken from a human donor in good health. The DNA for the CDR3 is TGTGCCAGCAGTTTCGGGGGGCGGGGGACTGAAGCTTTCTTT. This codes for CASSFGGRGTEAFF.